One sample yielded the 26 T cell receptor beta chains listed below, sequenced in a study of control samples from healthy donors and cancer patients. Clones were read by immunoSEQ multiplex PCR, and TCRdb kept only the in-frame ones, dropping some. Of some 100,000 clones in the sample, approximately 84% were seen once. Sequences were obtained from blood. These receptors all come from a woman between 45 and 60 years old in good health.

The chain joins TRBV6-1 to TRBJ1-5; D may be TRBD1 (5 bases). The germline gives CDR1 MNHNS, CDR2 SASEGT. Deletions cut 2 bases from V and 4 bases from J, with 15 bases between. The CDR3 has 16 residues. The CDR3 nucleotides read TGTGCCAGCAGTGAATACGGCAGGGCTTCGAATCAGCCCCAGCATTTT. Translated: CASSEYGRASNQPQHF.

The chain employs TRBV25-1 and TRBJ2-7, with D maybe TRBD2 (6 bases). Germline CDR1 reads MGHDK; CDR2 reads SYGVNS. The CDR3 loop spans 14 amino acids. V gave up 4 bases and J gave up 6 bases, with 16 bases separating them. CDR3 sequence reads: CASSAPQDYAEQYF. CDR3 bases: TGTGCCAGCAGTGCCCCTCAGGACTACGCCGAGCAGTACTTC.

The chain's CDR3 is CATSRGGTQLWPQHF. The CDR3 DNA is TGTGCCACCAGCAGAGGAGGGACCCAGTTATGGCCCCAGCATTTT. The rearrangement uses TRBV15 and TRBJ1-5, with D maybe TRBD1 (5 bases). The CDR3 loop spans 15 amino acids. V was pared by 1 base and J by 9 bases, with 16 bases between. The germline CDR1 and CDR2 sequences are LNHNV and YYDKDF (reference sequence).

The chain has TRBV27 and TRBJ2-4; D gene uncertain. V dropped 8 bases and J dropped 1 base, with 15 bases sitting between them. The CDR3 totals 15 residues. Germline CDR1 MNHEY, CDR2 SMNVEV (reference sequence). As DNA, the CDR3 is TGTGCCAGCGCCCCGTGGGTGAGGGCCAAAAACATTCAGTACTTC. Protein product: CASAPWVRAKNIQYF.

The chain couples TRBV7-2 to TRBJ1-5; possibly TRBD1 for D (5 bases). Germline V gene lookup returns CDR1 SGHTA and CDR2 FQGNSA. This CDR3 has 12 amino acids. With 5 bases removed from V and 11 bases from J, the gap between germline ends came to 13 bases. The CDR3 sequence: CASSQPGAAQHF. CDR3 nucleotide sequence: TGTGCCAGCAGCCAGCCCGGGGCAGCCCAGCATTTT.

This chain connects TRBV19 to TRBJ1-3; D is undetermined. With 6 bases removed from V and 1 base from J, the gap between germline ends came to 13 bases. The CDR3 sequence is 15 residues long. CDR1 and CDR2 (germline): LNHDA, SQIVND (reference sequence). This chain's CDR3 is CASRDDGGSGNTIYF. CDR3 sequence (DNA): TGTGCCAGTAGGGACGATGGAGGGTCTGGAAACACCATATATTTT.

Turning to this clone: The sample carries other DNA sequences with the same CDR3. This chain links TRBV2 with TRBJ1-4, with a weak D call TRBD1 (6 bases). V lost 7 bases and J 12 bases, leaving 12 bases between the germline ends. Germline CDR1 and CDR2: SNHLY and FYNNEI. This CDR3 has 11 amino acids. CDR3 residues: CASTGQRELFF. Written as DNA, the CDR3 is TGTGCCAGCACTGGACAGCGGGAACTGTTTTTT.

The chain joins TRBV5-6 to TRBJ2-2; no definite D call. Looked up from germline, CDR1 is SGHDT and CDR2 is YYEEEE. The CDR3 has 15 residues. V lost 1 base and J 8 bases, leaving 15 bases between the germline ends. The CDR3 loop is CASSLRPQSPGELFF. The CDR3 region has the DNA TGTGCCAGCAGCTTGCGGCCGCAATCACCTGGGGAGCTGTTTTTT.

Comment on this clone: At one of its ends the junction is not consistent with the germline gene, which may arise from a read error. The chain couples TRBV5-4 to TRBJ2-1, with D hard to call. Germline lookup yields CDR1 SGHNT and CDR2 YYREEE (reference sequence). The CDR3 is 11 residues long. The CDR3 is CASSSYDEQFF. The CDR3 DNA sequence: TGTGCCAGCAGCTCCTACGATGAGCAGTTCTTC.

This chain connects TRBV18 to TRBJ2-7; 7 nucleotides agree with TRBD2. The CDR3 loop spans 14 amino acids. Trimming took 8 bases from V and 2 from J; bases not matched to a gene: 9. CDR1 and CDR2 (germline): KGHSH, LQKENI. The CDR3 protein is CASTTSAGPYEQYF. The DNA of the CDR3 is TGTGCCAGCACCACTAGCGCCGGTCCCTACGAGCAGTACTTC.

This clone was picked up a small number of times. The CDR3 DNA sequence: TGTGCCAGTAGTATGATGGGGTTGCCTAGCTACACCTTC. This gives the protein CASSMMGLPSYTF. This sequence joins TRBV19 and TRBJ1-2; D gene uncertain. This CDR3 spans 13 amino acids. The ends were cut back, 3 bases at V and 9 bases at J, with 14 bases in the middle. Per the germline V gene, CDR1 is LNHDA and CDR2 is SQIVND (reference sequence).

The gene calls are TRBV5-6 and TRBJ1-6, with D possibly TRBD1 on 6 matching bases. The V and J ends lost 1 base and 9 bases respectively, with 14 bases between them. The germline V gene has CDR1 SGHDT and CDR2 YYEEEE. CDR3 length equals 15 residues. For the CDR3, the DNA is TGTGCCAGCAGCTTGCGTCAGGGGTCCTTTTCACCCCTCCACTTT. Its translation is CASSLRQGSFSPLHF.

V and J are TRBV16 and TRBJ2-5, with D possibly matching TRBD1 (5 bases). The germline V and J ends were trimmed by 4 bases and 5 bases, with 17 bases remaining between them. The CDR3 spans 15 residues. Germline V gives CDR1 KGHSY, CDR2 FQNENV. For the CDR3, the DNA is TGTGCCAGCAGCCTGGACACCTATGTCAGCGAGACCCAGTACTTC. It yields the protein CASSLDTYVSETQYF.

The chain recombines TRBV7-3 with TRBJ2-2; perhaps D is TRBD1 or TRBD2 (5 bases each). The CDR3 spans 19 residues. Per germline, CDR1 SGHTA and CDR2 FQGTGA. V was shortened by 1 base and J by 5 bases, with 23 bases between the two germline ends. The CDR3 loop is CASSLKGSAARGLTGELFF. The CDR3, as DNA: TGTGCCAGCAGCTTAAAGGGGAGTGCAGCTAGGGGCCTTACCGGGGAGCTGTTTTTT.

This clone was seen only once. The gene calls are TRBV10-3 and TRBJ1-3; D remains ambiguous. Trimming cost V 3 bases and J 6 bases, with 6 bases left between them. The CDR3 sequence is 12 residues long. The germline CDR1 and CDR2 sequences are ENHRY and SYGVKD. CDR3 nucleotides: TGTGCCATCAGTGATACGCTAAACACCATATATTTT. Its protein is CAISDTLNTIYF.

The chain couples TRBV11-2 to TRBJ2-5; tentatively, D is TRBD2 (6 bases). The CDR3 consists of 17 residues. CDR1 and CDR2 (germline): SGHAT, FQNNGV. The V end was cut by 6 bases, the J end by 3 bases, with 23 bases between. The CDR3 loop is CASRGVVGVADKETQYF. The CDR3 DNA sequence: TGTGCCAGCAGGGGGGTGGTGGGGGTAGCGGATAAAGAGACCCAGTACTTC. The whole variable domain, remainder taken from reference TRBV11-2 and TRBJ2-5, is EAGVAQSPRYKIIEKRQSVAFWCNPISGHATLYWYQQILGQGPKLLIQFQNNGVVDDSQLPKDRFSAERLKGVDSTLKIQPAKLEDSAVYLCASRGVVGVADKETQYFGPGTRLLVL.

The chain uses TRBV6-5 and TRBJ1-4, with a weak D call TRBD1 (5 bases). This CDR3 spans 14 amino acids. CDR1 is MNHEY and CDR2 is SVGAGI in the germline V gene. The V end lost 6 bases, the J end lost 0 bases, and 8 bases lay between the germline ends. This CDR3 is CASSRGATNEKLFF. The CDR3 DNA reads TGTGCCAGCAGCAGAGGGGCAACTAATGAAAAACTGTTTTTT.

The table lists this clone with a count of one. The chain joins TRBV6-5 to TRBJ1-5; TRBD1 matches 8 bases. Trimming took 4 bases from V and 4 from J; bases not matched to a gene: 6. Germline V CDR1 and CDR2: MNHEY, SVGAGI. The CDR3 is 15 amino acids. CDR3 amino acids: CASSSAGGKNQPQHF. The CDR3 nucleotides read TGTGCCAGCAGTTCTGCAGGGGGCAAGAATCAGCCCCAGCATTTT.

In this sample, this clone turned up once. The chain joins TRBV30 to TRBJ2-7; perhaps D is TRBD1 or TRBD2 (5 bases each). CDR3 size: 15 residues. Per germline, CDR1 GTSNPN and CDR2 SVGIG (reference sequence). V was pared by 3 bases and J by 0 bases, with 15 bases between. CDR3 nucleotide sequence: TGTGCCTGGAGGTCAATGAGGGGAGCCTCCTACGAGCAGTACTTC. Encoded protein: CAWRSMRGASYEQYF.

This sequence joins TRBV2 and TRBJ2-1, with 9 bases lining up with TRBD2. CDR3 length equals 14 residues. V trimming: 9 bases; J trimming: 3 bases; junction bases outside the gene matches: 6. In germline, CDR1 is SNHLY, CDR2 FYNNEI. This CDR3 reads CARDRSGSYNEQFF. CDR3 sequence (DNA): TGTGCCAGGGATCGTAGCGGGAGCTACAATGAGCAGTTCTTC.

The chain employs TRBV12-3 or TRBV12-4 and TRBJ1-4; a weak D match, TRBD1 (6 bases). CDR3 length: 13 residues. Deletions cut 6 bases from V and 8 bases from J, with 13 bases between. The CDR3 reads CASRSAGVEKLFF. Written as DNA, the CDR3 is TGTGCCAGCAGATCTGCAGGGGTCGAAAAACTGTTTTTT.

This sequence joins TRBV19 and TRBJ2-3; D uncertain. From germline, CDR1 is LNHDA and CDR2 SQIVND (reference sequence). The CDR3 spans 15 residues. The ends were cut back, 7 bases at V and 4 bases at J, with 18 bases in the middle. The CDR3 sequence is CASTLDLGFADTQYF. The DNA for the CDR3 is TGTGCCAGTACATTGGATTTGGGGTTCGCAGATACGCAGTATTTT.

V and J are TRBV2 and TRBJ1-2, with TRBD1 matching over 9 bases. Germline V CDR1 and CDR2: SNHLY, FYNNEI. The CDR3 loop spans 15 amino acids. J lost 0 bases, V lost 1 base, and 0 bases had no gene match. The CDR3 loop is CASSEGQGANYGYTF. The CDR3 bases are TGTGCCAGCAGTGAAGGACAGGGGGCTAACTATGGCTACACCTTC. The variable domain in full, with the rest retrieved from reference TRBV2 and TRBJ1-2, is EPEVTQTPSHQVTQMGQEVILRCVPISNHLYFYWYRQILGQKVEFLVSFYNNEISEKSEIFDDQFSVERPDGSNFTLKIRSTKLEDSAMYFCASSEGQGANYGYTFGSGTRLTVV.

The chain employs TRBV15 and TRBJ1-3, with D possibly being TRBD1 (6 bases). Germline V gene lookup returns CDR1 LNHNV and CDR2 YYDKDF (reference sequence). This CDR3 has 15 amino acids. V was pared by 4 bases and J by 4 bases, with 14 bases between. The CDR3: CATSTPGQFGNTIYF. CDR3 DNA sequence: TGTGCCACCAGCACGCCCGGACAGTTCGGAAACACCATATATTTT.

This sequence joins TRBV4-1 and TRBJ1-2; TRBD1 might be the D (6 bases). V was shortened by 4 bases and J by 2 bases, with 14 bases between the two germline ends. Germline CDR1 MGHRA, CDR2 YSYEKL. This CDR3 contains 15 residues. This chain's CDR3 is CASSPGTMENYGYTF. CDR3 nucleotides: TGCGCCAGCAGCCCCGGGACAATGGAAAACTATGGCTACACCTTC.

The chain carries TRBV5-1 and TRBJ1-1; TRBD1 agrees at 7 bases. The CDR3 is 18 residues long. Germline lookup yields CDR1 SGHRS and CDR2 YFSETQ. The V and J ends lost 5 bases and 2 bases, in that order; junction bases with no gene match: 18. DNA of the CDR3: TGCGCCAGCAGTCCATATCGAAGACAGGGTCTTGAAAACACTGAAGCTTTCTTT. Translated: CASSPYRRQGLENTEAFF.